Here is one T cell receptor beta chain with its context. Profiled with immunoSEQ multiplex PCR; TCRdb holds only in-frame clones, not every one. The repertoire consists of tens of thousands of clones, with less than 95% occurring once and the leading ten covering 6% to 8%. CDR1 is MNHEY and CDR2 is SMNVEV in the germline V gene (reference sequence). The V end was cut by 6 bases, the J end by 7 bases, with 15 bases between. The CDR3 extends over 13 amino acids. Tuberculin skin test and IGRA determined adolescents' latent tuberculosis status at entry. This specimen comes from a study of T cells in tuberculosis.

This TCR came from a donor aged 5 to 30 with latent tuberculosis or without tuberculosis infection. Some clones in this sample may be carry-over from other donors' samples. The gene calls are TRBV27 and TRBJ2-5; D is perhaps TRBD2 (5 bases). Sequencing was performed on PBMCs. The CDR3 region is CASSPDSRGTQYF. The CDR3 DNA sequence: TGTGCCAGCAGCCCGGACTCCCGAGGGACCCAGTACTTC.